The 9 T cell receptor beta chains presented below share a single source sample, sequenced in a study of molecular identifiers for immune sequencing clone quantification. A single record per CDR3 protein comes from TCRdb applying MiXCR to the PCR reads. The sample lists over 65,000 distinct CDR3 sequences, more than 20% occurring once. The source material was naive CD8+ T cells from blood, with Jurkat cell RNA spiked in. Subset in this sample: FACS-sorted CD8+CD4-CCR7+CD45RA+ naive T cells. These TCRs come from a human donor in good health. Some libraries in this study had Jurkat cell RNA spiked in.

This clonotype was found many times. The chain recombines TRBV2 with TRBJ2-3; D may be TRBD1 (5 bases). This CDR3 comprises 14 residues. CDR1 is SNHLY, CDR2 FYNNEI, per germline. V lost 2 bases and J 5 bases, leaving 11 bases between the germline ends. For the CDR3, the DNA is TGTGCCAGCAGTGAATATGGGGCCTTAGATACGCAGTATTTT. This encodes CASSEYGALDTQYF.

This clonotype was found many times. This rearrangement joins TRBV28 to TRBJ2-7, with 9 bases lining up with TRBD1. The length of the CDR3 is 13 residues. Per germline, CDR1 MDHEN and CDR2 SYDVKM. Trimming at V came to 9 bases and at J to 5 bases, leaving 8 bases not matched to a gene. The CDR3 DNA is TGTGCCAGTGAACAGGGGGCGGTGCACGAGCAGTACTTC. Translation: CASEQGAVHEQYF.

In regard to this clonotype: A much larger clonotype is one base distant, so this may be a read error. Here the CDR3 DNA reads TGTGCCAGCAGCTCCGTGGCAGAAGAAGAGACCCAGTACTTC. Translating it yields CASSSVAEEETQYF. V gene TRBV7-9 combines with J gene TRBJ2-5; D not resolved. The CDR3 runs 14 residues. Per germline, CDR1 SEHNR and CDR2 FQNEAQ (reference sequence). V lost 4 bases and J lost 3, with 12 bases in between.

This clonotype has more than one count but fewer than ten. The J gene is TRBJ1-1, the V gene TRBV3-1; D is unresolved. CDR1 LGHDT and CDR2 YNNKEL come from the germline V gene (reference sequence). There are 18 residues in the CDR3. V was trimmed by 1 base and J by 3 bases, leaving 21 bases between them. This CDR3 reads CASSQVFVPLVHDTEAFF. The DNA for the CDR3 is TGTGCCAGCAGCCAAGTATTCGTCCCATTAGTTCATGACACTGAAGCTTTCTTT.

The sample holds many counts of this clonotype. The chain employs TRBV20-1 and TRBJ2-3, with a weak D call TRBD2 (5 bases). Looked up from germline, CDR1 is DFQATT and CDR2 is SNEGSKA (reference sequence). The V and J ends lost 0 bases and 2 bases respectively, with 9 bases between them. The CDR3 is 14 amino acids. The DNA of the CDR3 is TGCAGTGCTAGAGATGAAGCGGACACAGATACGCAGTATTTT. Translating gives CSARDEADTDTQYF.

The genes are TRBV5-1 and TRBJ1-4; 9 positions match TRBD1. CDR1 and CDR2 (germline): SGHRS, YFSETQ. The CDR3 sequence is 16 residues long. V was clipped by 0 bases and J by 7 bases; unmatched bases: 7. This CDR3 is CASSLAPWTGVEKLFF. CDR3 nucleotides: TGCGCCAGCAGCTTGGCCCCGTGGACAGGGGTTGAAAAACTGTTTTTT.

In the case of this clonotype: A much larger clone lies a single base off, so this may be a read error. The conserved final phenylalanine or tryptophan is absent from the CDR3, which likely points to a read error. The chain has TRBV12-3 or TRBV12-4 and TRBJ1-1; D gene uncertain. The CDR3 has 16 amino acids. The V gene lost 5 bases and the J gene lost 2 bases, with 18 bases spanning the gap. CDR3 DNA: TGTGCCAGCAGTACGCGATACGGACGGATTAACACTGAAGCTTTCCTT. Protein sequence: CASSTRYGRINTEAFL.

In regard to this clonotype: A much larger clone lies a single base off, so this may be a read error. The V and J genes are TRBV12-3 or TRBV12-4 and TRBJ2-2; no clear D gene. Trimming left V 3 bases short and J 0 bases short, with 8 bases between. The CDR3 covers 15 residues. Here the CDR3 DNA reads TGTGCCAGCAGTTTCTCAGACGCGAACACCGGGGAGCTGTTTTTT. Translating gives CASSFSDANTGELFF.

The rearrangement links TRBV6-5 to TRBJ2-2, with D hard to call. The CDR3 is 13 amino acids. Trimming took off 6 bases at V and 2 bases at J, with 7 bases between the two ends. CDR1 is MNHEY, CDR2 SVGAGI, per germline. Here the CDR3 DNA reads TGTGCCAGCAGGTTCCCCAACACCGGGGAGCTGTTTTTT. Residues: CASRFPNTGELFF.